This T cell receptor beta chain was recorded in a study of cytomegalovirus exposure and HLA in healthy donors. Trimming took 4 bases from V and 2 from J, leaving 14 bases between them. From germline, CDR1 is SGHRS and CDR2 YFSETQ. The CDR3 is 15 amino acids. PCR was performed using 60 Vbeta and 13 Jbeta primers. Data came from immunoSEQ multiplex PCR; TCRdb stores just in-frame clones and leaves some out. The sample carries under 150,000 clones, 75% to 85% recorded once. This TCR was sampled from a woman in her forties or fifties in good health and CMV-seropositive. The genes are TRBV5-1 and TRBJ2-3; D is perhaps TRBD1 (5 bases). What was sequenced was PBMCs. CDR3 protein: CASSTGHMLTDTQYF. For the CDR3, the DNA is TGCGCCAGCAGCACCGGACACATGCTCACAGATACGCAGTATTTT.